This T cell receptor (beta chain) was captured by sequencing in a study of tumor-infiltrating lymphocytes in primary liver carcinoma. Study summary: The study enrolled male and female patients aged 30 to 69 years.

Study-wide results and limits: Reduced overlap was seen in tumor-adjacent and tumor-blood pairs versus tumor region pairs.

In its sample, this clonotype was seen once. Antigen unknown. One end of the junction fails to match germline, which may point to a read error. Each 20-30 mg portion of unsorted bulk tissue served as the source for co-extraction of RNA and DNA. From germline, CDR1 is SGHVS and CDR2 FQNEAQ. The CDR3 contains 15 residues. Constant-region priming of around 490 ng total RNA yielded TCR beta cDNA. Construction of TCR beta libraries relied on three successive nested multiplex PCR rounds employing slightly modified ARM-PCR. Forward primers for TRBV1-TRBV30 and a C-beta reverse primer served the first two PCR rounds, at around 11 cycles each. A single record per CDR3 protein comes from TCRdb applying MiXCR to the multiplex PCR reads. This table has tens of thousands of distinct CDR3 sequences, approximately 70% appearing once.

The chain links TRBV7-8 to TRBJ2-1; 9 nucleotides line up with TRBD2. The clonotype originates from a man in his forties with primary liver carcinoma and hepatitis B virus infection. Sample: liver tumor tissue from sampling region 5. Subset described: tumor region T5, tumor centre. The CDR3 is CASRPLAGWANEQFF. The CDR3 DNA reads TGTGCTAGCAGACCCCTAGCGGGATGGGCTAATGAGCAGTTCTTC.